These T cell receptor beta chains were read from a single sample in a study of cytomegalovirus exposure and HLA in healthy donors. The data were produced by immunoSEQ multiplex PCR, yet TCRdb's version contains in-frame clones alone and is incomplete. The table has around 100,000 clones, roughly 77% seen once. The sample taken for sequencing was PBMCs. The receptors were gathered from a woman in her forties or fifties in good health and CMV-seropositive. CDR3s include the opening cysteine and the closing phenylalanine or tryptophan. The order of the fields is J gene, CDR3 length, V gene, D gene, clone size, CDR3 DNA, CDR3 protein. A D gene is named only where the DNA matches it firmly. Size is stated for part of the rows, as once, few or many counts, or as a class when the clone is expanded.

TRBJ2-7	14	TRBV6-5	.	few	TGTGCCAGCAGCTCAAGCGGGTCTCCCTACGAGCAGTACTTC	CASSSSGSPYEQYF
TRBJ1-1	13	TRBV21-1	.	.	TGTGCCAGCAGTCGGGGTCTGAACACTGAAGCTTTCTTT	CASSRGLNTEAFF
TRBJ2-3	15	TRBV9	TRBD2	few	TGTGCCAGCAGCGTAGCTAGCGGGAGCGTTGTTACGCAGTATTTT	CASSVASGSVVTQYF
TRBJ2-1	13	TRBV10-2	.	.	TGCGCCAGCTCGAGGACTACCTACAATGAGCAGTTCTTC	CASSRTTYNEQFF
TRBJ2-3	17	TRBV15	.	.	TGTGCCACCAGCAGTCTCAAGAGTAGGGACACCACAGATACGCAGTATTTT	CATSSLKSRDTTDTQYF
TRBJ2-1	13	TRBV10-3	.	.	TGTGCCATCAGTGTTGAGGTCTACAATGAGCAGTTCTTC	CAISVEVYNEQFF
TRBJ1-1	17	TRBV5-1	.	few	TGCGCCAGCAGCCCTTTACGGGGGGCGGGTTATAGGACTGAAGCTTTCTTT	CASSPLRGAGYRTEAFF
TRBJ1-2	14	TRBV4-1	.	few	TGCGCCAGCAGCCAACCTCGACAGAACTATGGCTACACCTTC	CASSQPRQNYGYTF
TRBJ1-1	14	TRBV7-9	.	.	TGTGCCAGCAGCTTAGGACGGGAGAACACTGAAGCTTTCTTT	CASSLGRENTEAFF
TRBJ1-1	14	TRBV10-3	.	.	TGTGCCATCAGTGATACAGGGCAGAACACTGAAGCTTTCTTT	CAISDTGQNTEAFF
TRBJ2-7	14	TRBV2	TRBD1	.	TGTGCCAGCAGGGGGACAGGGGGCAGCTACGAGCAGTACTTC	CASRGTGGSYEQYF
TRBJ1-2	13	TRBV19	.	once	TGTGCCAGTAGTTTCCAGGGCCTCTATGGCTACACCTTC	CASSFQGLYGYTF
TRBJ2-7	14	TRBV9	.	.	TGTGCCAGCAGCCCTGGGGAGGCCCAAAACGAGCAGTACTTC	CASSPGEAQNEQYF
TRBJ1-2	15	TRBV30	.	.	TGTGCCTGGAGTGTACAGGGCAGGGTAAACGGTGGCTACACCTTC	CAWSVQGRVNGGYTF
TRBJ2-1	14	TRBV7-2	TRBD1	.	TGTGCCAGCAGCTTTCGCGACAGGGTTGAGGAGCAGTTCTTC	CASSFRDRVEEQFF
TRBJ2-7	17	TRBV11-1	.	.	TGTGCCAGCAGCTTTGGCCCCCCTAATCAGGGAACCCACGAGCAGTACTTC	CASSFGPPNQGTHEQYF
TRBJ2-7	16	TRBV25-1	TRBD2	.	TGTGCCAGCAGTGATCCCGGGACTAGCGCTTACTACGAGCAGTACTTC	CASSDPGTSAYYEQYF
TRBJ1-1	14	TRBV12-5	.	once	TGTGCTAGTGCCCGGGGGGGCCGGGACACTGAAGCTTTCTTT	CASARGGRDTEAFF
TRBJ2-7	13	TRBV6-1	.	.	TGTGCCAGTATCCAGGTGGCCTCCTACGAGCAGTACTTC	CASIQVASYEQYF
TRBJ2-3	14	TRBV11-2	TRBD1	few	TGTGCCAGCAGCAAGGACAGGGTCACAGATACGCAGTATTTT	CASSKDRVTDTQYF
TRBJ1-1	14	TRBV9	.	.	TGTGCCAGCAGCTCCCGGCCGGGGAACACTGAAGCTTTCTTT	CASSSRPGNTEAFF
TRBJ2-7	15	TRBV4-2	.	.	TGTGCCAGCAGCCAAGAGTCTGGGAGCTCCTACGAGCAGTACTTC	CASSQESGSSYEQYF
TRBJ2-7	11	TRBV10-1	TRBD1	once	TGCGCCAGCAGCGCAGGGGGCGAGCAGTACTTC	CASSAGGEQYF
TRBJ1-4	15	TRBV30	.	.	TGTGCCTGGAGTGCCGGCTACAGAACTAATGAAAAACTGTTTTTT	CAWSAGYRTNEKLFF
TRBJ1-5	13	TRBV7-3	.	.	TGTGCCAGCAGCCCCGATAGGGGGCAGCCCCAGCATTTT	CASSPDRGQPQHF
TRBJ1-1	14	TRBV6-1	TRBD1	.	TGTGCCAGCAGTGTCGCAGGGGGCGAGACTGAAGCTTTCTTT	CASSVAGGETEAFF
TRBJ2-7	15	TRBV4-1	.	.	TGCGCCAGCAGCCAAGATCGACGGGGAGGATACGAGCAGTACTTC	CASSQDRRGGYEQYF
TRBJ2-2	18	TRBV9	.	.	TGTGCCAGCAGCGTAGAGTACTACCCTTATCCGAACACCGGGGAGCTGTTTTTT	CASSVEYYPYPNTGELFF
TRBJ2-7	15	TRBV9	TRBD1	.	TGTGCCAGCAGTCACCCCGGGACAGGGGGTCACGAGCAGTACTTC	CASSHPGTGGHEQYF
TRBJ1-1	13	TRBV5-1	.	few	TGCGCCAGCAGCTTGCAGGGCGAAACTGAAGCTTTCTTT	CASSLQGETEAFF
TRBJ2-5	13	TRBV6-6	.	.	TGTGCCAGCAGTTATGGCAGACAAGAGACCCAGTACTTC	CASSYGRQETQYF
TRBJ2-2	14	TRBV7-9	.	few	TGTGCCAGCAGCCCGCCCGCGGGCACCGGGGAGCTGTTTTTT	CASSPPAGTGELFF
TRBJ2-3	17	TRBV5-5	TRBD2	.	TGTGCCAGCAGCTTGGCCGAGCTAGCGGGGGGGCCGCATACGCAGTATTTT	CASSLAELAGGPHTQYF
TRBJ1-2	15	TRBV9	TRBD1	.	TGTGCCAGCAGCCCCCTGCGGACAGGGGGAGCCGGCTACACCTTC	CASSPLRTGGAGYTF
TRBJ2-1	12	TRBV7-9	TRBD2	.	TGTGCCAGCAGCTCCGGGACTAGCGGTAACTTCTTC	CASSSGTSGNFF
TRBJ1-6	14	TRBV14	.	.	TGTGCCAGCAGCCAGGGACTGAATAATTCACCCCTCCACTTT	CASSQGLNNSPLHF
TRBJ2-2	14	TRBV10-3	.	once	TGTGCCTCCCGAAGGACTTCGAACACCGGGGAGCTGTTTTTT	CASRRTSNTGELFF
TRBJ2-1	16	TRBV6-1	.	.	TGTGCCAGCAGTGCAGGTAGACTAGTCCTTCACAATGAGCAGTTCTTC	CASSAGRLVLHNEQFF
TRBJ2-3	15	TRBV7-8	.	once	TGTGCCAGCAGCTTAGCGCGTGCGAACACAGATACGCAGTATTTT	CASSLARANTDTQYF
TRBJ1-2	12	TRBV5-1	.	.	TGCGCCATCAATTTGGGGCGACATGGCTACACCTTC	CAINLGRHGYTF
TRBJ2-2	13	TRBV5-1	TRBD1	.	TGCGCCAGCAGCTTGGACAGGGGGCCTTTTGTGTTTTTT	CASSLDRGPFVFF
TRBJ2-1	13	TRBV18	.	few	TGTGCCAGCTCACCACCCGGAGACAATGAGCAGTTCTTC	CASSPPGDNEQFF
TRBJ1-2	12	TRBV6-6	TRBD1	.	TGTGCCAGCAGTTGGGACAGGGATGGCTACACCTTC	CASSWDRDGYTF
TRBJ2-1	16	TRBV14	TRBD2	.	TGTGCCAGCAGCCAAGGGACTAGCGGGAGGAGGAATGAGCAGTTCTTC	CASSQGTSGRRNEQFF
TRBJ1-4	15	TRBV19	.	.	TGTGCCAGTAGTACCCGACTTGCAACTAATGAAAAACTGTTTTTT	CASSTRLATNEKLFF
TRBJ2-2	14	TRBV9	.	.	TGTGCCAGCAGCGTAGCAGGAACCACCGGGGAGCTGTTTTTT	CASSVAGTTGELFF
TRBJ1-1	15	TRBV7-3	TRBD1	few	TGTGCCAGCAGCTGGACAGGGGGCGGGAACACTGAAGCTTTCTTT	CASSWTGGGNTEAFF
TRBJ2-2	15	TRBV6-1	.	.	TGTGCCAGCACGAGGCTAGCGCACAACACCGGGGAGCTGTTTTTT	CASTRLAHNTGELFF
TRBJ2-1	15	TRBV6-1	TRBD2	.	TGTGCCAGCAGGGGACTAGCGGGAGGCTACAATGAGCAGTTCTTC	CASRGLAGGYNEQFF
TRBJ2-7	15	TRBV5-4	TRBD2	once	TGCGCCAGCAGCCCTCGACTAGCGGGGCAACACGAGCAGTACTTC	CASSPRLAGQHEQYF
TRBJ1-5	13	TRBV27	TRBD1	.	TGTGCCTCAGGGGGACAGGTTAATCAGCCCCAGCATTTT	CASGGQVNQPQHF
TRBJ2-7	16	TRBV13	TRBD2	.	TGTGCCAGCAGCGTCACCGGGACTAGCGGGAGTTACGAGCAGTACTTC	CASSVTGTSGSYEQYF
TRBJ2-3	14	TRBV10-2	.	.	TGCGCCAGCAGTGAGGTAGCGGCGGGAGATACGCAGTATTTT	CASSEVAAGDTQYF
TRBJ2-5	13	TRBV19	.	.	TGTGCCAGTAGTTGGACTATCCAAGAGACCCAGTACTTC	CASSWTIQETQYF